Listed here are 19 T cell receptor beta chains from one sample, sequenced in a study of response to subunit inactivated influenza vaccine. TCRdb recomputed calls from the RT-PCR reads with MiXCR, one row per CDR3 protein. Of more than 450,000 distinct CDR3 sequences in the sample, around 8% were seen once. The specimen was PBMCs from blood, collected around 25 months after vaccination. The receptors were gathered from a man aged 50 to 75 who received an inactivated influenza vaccine.

The chain links TRBV27 to TRBJ2-1; TRBD1 is a possible D gene (6 bases). The CDR3 is made up of 15 amino acids. Trimming left V 3 bases short and J 2 bases short, with 11 bases between. Germline V gene sequence: CDR1 MNHEY, CDR2 SMNVEV (reference sequence). CDR3 nucleotides: TGTGCCAGCAGTTTGTGGGACAACGCCTACAATGAGCAGTTCTTC. Translating gives CASSLWDNAYNEQFF.

This chain links TRBV28 with TRBJ2-7; D is unresolved. Germline CDR1 and CDR2: MDHEN and SYDVKM. The CDR3 contains 14 residues. V was cut by 3 bases and J by 3 bases, with 12 bases left in between. The CDR3 sequence is CASSFGVDLYEQYF. CDR3 nucleotide sequence: TGTGCCAGCAGTTTCGGCGTGGATCTCTACGAGCAGTACTTC. Filled out from reference TRBV28 and TRBJ2-7, the complete variable domain reads DVKVTQSSRYLVKRTGEKVFLECVQDMDHENMFWYRQDPGLGLRLIYFSYDVKMKEKGDIPEGYSVSREKKERFSLILESASTNQTSMYLCASSFGVDLYEQYFGPGTRLTVT.

This clonotype was counted many times. This chain joins TRBV4-1 and TRBJ1-5; D gene ambiguous. Trimming pared 4 bases from V and 1 base from J, leaving 17 bases between. The germline CDR1 and CDR2 sequences are MGHRA and YSYEKL. The CDR3 has 17 amino acids. CDR3 nucleotides: TGCGCCAGCAGCCTCAAGAATTGGTCTCGGAGCAATCAGCCCCAGCATTTT. Translating gives CASSLKNWSRSNQPQHF.

This clonotype was counted ten times or more. The rearrangement joins TRBV28 to TRBJ1-5; no clear D. Germline V gene sequence: CDR1 MDHEN, CDR2 SYDVKM. The CDR3 is made up of 18 amino acids. Trimming pared 6 bases from V and 0 bases from J, leaving 21 bases between. In nucleotides, the CDR3 is TGTGCCAGCAGCCCCCCTTCTCTCGGCTCCTTTAGCAATCAGCCCCAGCATTTT. Protein sequence: CASSPPSLGSFSNQPQHF. The entire variable domain, with the rest obtained from reference TRBV28 and TRBJ1-5, is as follows: DVKVTQSSRYLVKRTGEKVFLECVQDMDHENMFWYRQDPGLGLRLIYFSYDVKMKEKGDIPEGYSVSREKKERFSLILESASTNQTSMYLCASSPPSLGSFSNQPQHFGDGTRLSIL.

This clonotype came up a few times. V is TRBV7-2 and J is TRBJ1-5; D is perhaps TRBD1 (5 bases). The germline V and J ends were trimmed by 5 bases and 4 bases, with 15 bases remaining between them. This CDR3 region has 15 residues. Germline CDR1 reads SGHTA; CDR2 reads FQGNSA. CDR3 sequence reads: CASSHTGGGNQPQHF. The CDR3 bases are TGTGCCAGCAGCCATACGGGCGGGGGGAATCAGCCCCAGCATTTT.

This chain links TRBV6-5 with TRBJ2-2; D remains ambiguous. The CDR3 runs to 14 residues. CDR1 is MNHEY, CDR2 SVGAGI, per germline. V was clipped by 0 bases and J by 8 bases, with 10 bases between them. The CDR3 protein is CASSYSRWQGELFF. In DNA form, the CDR3 reads TGTGCCAGCAGTTACTCGAGGTGGCAGGGGGAGCTGTTTTTT.

This clonotype has only a few counts. The gene calls are TRBV2 and TRBJ2-7, with D possibly matching TRBD1 (6 bases). The V end lost 6 bases, the J end lost 5 bases, and 14 bases lay between the germline ends. The CDR3 has 13 amino acids. CDR1 is SNHLY, CDR2 FYNNEI, per germline. In DNA form, the CDR3 reads TGTGCCAGCAGCTGGGGCAGGGGCGACGAGCAGTACTTC. Encoded protein: CASSWGRGDEQYF.

This clonotype appeared a few times. The CDR3 sequence is CASSPPRSRETQYF. In nucleotides, the CDR3 is TGTGCCAGCAGCCCCCCCCGGTCAAGGGAGACCCAGTACTTC. The chain uses TRBV3-1 and TRBJ2-5; the D is unclear. CDR3 length: 14 residues. The germline V gene has CDR1 LGHDT and CDR2 YNNKEL (reference sequence). Deletions cut 4 bases from V and 5 bases from J, with 14 bases between.

In its sample, this clonotype was seen many times. This rearrangement joins TRBV5-1 to TRBJ2-5; D ambiguous. V gave up 0 bases and J gave up 4 bases, with 7 bases separating them. The CDR3 extends over 13 amino acids. Germline CDR1 is SGHRS and CDR2 is YFSETQ. The CDR3 nucleotides are TGCGCCAGCAGCTTGGGTGGGCCAGAGACCCAGTACTTC. Encoded protein: CASSLGGPETQYF.

The chain has TRBV20-1 and TRBJ2-7; 11 bases are shared with TRBD2. CDR1 and CDR2 (germline): DFQATT, SNEGSKA (reference sequence). With V trimmed by 6 bases and J by 9 bases, 13 bases remained unmatched. The CDR3 is 14 residues long. As DNA, the CDR3 is TGCAGTGCGAAACTACCCTTAGCGGGAGGGCCGCAGTACTTC. Translating it yields CSAKLPLAGGPQYF.

In this sample, this clonotype turned up many times. This chain links TRBV7-9 with TRBJ2-7, with TRBD2 matching over 10 bases. Germline trimming cut 3 bases from V and 2 bases from J; bases unmatched to any gene: 4. CDR3 length: 15 amino acids. The germline gives CDR1 SEHNR, CDR2 FQNEAQ (reference sequence). In nucleotides, the CDR3 is TGTGCCAGCAGCTTTCCAGGACTAGCGGCCTACGAGCAGTACTTC. Residues: CASSFPGLAAYEQYF.

The rearrangement links TRBV11-2 to TRBJ2-7; 8 bases align to TRBD1. The V gene's germline CDR1 is SGHAT and CDR2 FQNNGV. V dropped 4 bases and J dropped 5; count of bases not matched to a gene: 10. CDR3 length: 15 residues. CDR3 nucleotides: TGTGCCAGCAGCTCCACGGACAGGGCTGGCAACGAGCAGTACTTC. Translating gives CASSSTDRAGNEQYF.

This chain joins TRBV4-3 and TRBJ2-6; tentatively, D is TRBD1 (6 bases). V was shortened by 0 bases and J by 0 bases, with 15 bases between the two germline ends. The CDR3 totals 19 residues. The germline V gene has CDR1 LGHNA and CDR2 YSLEER. This chain's CDR3 is CASSQETGLLLSGANVLTF. The CDR3 DNA is TGCGCCAGCAGCCAAGAGACAGGACTTTTACTCTCTGGGGCCAACGTCCTGACTTTC.

The chain uses TRBV12-3 or TRBV12-4 and TRBJ2-1, with 9 bases identical to TRBD1. V was clipped by 8 bases and J by 0 bases; unmatched bases: 14. The CDR3 loop spans 18 amino acids. This CDR3 reads CASSPGQGLRSSYNEQFF. The CDR3 coding sequence is TGTGCCAGCTCTCCGGGACAGGGCCTTCGGAGCTCCTACAATGAGCAGTTCTTC.

The sample holds a few counts of this clonotype. The chain couples TRBV20-1 to TRBJ2-5, with D maybe TRBD2 (6 bases). The CDR3 length is 13 residues. V gave up 3 bases and J gave up 3 bases, with 11 bases separating them. CDR1 DFQATT and CDR2 SNEGSKA come from the germline V gene (reference sequence). CDR3 nucleotides: TGCAGTGCTAGGTCGGTAGCGGAAGAGACCCAGTACTTC. Encoded protein: CSARSVAEETQYF.

This clonotype was counted many times. The V call is TRBV9, the J call TRBJ1-1; D remains unclear. Germline CDR1 is SGDLS and CDR2 is YYNGEE. The CDR3 covers 13 residues. Trimming stripped 0 bases from V and 8 bases from J, with 11 bases between. CDR3 nucleotide sequence: TGTGCCAGCAGCGTAGGGCCCGTGACCGAAGCTTTCTTT. The encoded protein is CASSVGPVTEAFF.

There are many counts of this clonotype. V usage is TRBV5-1 and J usage is TRBJ2-1; 8 bases are a match to TRBD2. The ends lost 4 bases at V and 8 bases at J; junction bases unmatched: 14. The CDR3 is made up of 16 amino acids. CDR1 and CDR2 from the germline V gene are SGHRS and YFSETQ. The CDR3 reads CASSTQPGGLLDEQFF. CDR3 DNA: TGCGCCAGCAGCACCCAACCGGGGGGGCTTCTGGATGAGCAGTTCTTC.

This clonotype has ten or more counts. The chain uses TRBV10-2 and TRBJ2-3, with D perhaps matching TRBD2 (6 bases). There are 16 residues in the CDR3. V was cut by 8 bases and J by 0 bases, with 18 bases left in between. Germline CDR1 is WSHSY and CDR2 is SAAADI. The CDR3 protein is CASSALALASTDTQYF. CDR3 DNA sequence: TGCGCCAGCTCCGCGCTAGCGCTAGCTAGCACAGATACGCAGTATTTT.

CDR3 DNA: TGTGCCAGCAGCTTTGACAGGGCGTCCGGAAACACCATATATTTT. Its protein product is CASSFDRASGNTIYF. The rearrangement links TRBV5-8 to TRBJ1-3; 7 nucleotides match TRBD1. The germline gives CDR1 SGHTS, CDR2 YDEGEE. V gave up 2 bases and J gave up 4 bases; unmatched junction bases: 6. The CDR3 extends over 15 amino acids.